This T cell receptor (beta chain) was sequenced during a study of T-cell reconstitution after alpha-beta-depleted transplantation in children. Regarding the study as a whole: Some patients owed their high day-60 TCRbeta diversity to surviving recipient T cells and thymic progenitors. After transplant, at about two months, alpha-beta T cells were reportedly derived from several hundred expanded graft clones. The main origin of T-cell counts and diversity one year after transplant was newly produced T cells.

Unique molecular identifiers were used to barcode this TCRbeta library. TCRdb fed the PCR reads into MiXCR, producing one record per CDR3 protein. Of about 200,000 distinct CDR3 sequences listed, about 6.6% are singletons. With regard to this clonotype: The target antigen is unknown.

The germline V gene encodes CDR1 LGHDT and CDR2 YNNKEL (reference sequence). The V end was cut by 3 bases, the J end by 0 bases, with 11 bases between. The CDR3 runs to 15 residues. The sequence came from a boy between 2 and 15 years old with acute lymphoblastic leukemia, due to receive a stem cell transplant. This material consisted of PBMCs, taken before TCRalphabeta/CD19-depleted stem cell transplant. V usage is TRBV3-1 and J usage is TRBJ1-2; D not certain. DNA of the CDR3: TGTGCCAGCAGCCAGAATGTCAAAGCTAACTATGGCTACACCTTC. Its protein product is CASSQNVKANYGYTF.